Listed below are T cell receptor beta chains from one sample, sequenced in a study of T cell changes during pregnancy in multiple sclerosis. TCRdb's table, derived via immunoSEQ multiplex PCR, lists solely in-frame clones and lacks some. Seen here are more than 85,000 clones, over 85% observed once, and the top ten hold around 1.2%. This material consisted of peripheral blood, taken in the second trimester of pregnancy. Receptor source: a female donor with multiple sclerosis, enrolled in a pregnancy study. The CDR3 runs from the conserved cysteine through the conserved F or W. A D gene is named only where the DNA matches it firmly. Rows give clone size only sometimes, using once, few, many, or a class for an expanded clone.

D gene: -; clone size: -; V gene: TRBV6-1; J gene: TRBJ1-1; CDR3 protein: CASSEVRNTEAFF; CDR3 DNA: TGTGCCAGCAGTGAGGTTAGGAACACTGAAGCTTTCTTT
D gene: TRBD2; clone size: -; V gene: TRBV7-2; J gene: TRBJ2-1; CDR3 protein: CASSAGAGGLGLNEQFF; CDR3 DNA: TGTGCCAGCAGCGCCGGGGCGGGGGGGCTCGGGCTCAATGAGCAGTTCTTC
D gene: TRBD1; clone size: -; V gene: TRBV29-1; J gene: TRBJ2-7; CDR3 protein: CSVRQGSYEQYF; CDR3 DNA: TGCAGCGTCAGACAGGGCTCCTACGAGCAGTACTTC
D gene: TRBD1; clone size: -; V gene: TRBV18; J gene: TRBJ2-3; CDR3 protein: CASSQGQDTDTQYF; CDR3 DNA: TGTGCCAGCTCACAGGGACAGGACACAGATACGCAGTATTTT
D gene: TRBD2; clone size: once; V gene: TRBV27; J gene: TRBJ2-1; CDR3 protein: CASTRLAGHSYNEQFF; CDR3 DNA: TGTGCCAGCACCCGACTAGCGGGACACTCCTACAATGAGCAGTTCTTC
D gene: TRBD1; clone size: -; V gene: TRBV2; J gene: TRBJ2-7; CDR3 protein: CASSQLSPRTRTGREQYF; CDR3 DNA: TGTGCCAGCAGTCAACTTTCGCCTAGAACCCGGACAGGCCGCGAGCAGTACTTC
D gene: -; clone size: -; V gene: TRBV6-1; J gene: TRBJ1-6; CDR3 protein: CASSNSGNNSPLHF; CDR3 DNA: TGTGCCAGCAGTAATTCAGGGAATAATTCACCCCTCCACTTT
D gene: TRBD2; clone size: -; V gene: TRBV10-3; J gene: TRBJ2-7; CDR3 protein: CATLLAGGGEQYF; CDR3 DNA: TGTGCCACCCTTTTAGCGGGAGGTGGCGAGCAGTACTTC
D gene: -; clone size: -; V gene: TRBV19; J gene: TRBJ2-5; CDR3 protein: CASSIRGQETQYF; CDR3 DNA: TGTGCCAGTAGTATCAGAGGACAAGAGACCCAGTACTTC
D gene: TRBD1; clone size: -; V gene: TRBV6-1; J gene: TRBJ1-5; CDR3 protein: CASGARTGNNQPQHF; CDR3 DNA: TGTGCCAGCGGGGCCAGGACAGGAAACAATCAGCCCCAGCATTTT
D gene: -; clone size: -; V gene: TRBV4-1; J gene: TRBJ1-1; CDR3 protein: CASSQAVGRVSEAFF; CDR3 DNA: TGCGCCAGCAGCCAAGCTGTCGGTCGGGTCTCTGAAGCTTTCTTT
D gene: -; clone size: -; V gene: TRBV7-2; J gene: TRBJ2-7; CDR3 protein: CASSLAFGAVASSYEQYF; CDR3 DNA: TGTGCCAGCAGCTTAGCGTTTGGGGCGGTTGCAAGCTCCTACGAGCAGTACTTC
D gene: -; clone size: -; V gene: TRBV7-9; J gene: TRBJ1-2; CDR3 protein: CASSLVREANYGYTF; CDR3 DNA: TGTGCCAGCAGCTTAGTCAGGGAGGCCAACTATGGCTACACCTTC
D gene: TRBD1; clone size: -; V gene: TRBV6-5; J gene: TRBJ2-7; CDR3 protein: CASSPTRGHYEQYF; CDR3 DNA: TGTGCCAGCAGTCCAACGAGGGGGCATTACGAGCAGTACTTC
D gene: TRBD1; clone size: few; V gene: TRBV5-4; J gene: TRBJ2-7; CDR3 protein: CASSLDGTGTHEQYF; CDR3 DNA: TGTGCCAGCAGCTTGGATGGGACAGGGACCCACGAGCAGTACTTC
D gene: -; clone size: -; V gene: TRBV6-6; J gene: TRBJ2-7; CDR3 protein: CASRETGTPSYEQYF; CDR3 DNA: TGTGCCAGCAGGGAAACCGGGACTCCATCCTACGAGCAGTACTTC
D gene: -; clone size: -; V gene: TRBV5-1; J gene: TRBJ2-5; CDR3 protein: CASSAEETQYF; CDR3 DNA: TGCGCCAGCAGCGCGGAAGAGACCCAGTACTTC
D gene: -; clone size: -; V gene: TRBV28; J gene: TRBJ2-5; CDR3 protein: CASSRQYQETQYF; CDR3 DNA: TGTGCCAGCAGTCGCCAGTACCAAGAGACCCAGTACTTC
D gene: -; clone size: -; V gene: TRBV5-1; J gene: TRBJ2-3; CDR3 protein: CASSLGGVMDTQYF; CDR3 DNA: TGCGCCAGCAGCTTGGGAGGAGTCATGGATACGCAGTATTTT
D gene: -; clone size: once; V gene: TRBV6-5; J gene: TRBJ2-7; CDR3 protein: CASSSSPYERYF; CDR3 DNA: TGTGCCAGCAGTTCGTCCCCGTACGAGCGGTACTTC
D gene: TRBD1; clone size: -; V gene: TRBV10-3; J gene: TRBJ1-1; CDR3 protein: CAISQRTGENTEAFF; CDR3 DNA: TGTGCCATCAGTCAACGGACAGGGGAGAACACTGAAGCTTTCTTT
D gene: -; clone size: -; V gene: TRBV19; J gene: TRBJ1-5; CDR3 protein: CASSILLREGQPQHF; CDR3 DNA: TGTGCCAGTAGTATTTTGCTCAGGGAAGGGCAGCCCCAGCATTTT
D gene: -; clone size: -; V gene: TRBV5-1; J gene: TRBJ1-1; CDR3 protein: CASSLYGGLTNTEAFF; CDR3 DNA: TGCGCCAGCAGCTTGTATGGAGGGCTAACGAACACTGAAGCTTTCTTT
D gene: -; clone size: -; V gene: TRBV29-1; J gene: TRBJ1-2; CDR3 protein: CSVERDYGYTF; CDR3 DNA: TGCAGCGTTGAACGGGACTATGGCTACACCTTC
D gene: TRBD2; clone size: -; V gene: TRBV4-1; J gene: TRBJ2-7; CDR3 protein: CASSQAVTSGRGNEQYF; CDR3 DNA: TGCGCCAGCAGCCAAGCAGTGACTAGCGGTAGGGGCAACGAGCAGTACTTC
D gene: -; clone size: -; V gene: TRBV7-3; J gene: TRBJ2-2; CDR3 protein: CASSYSNTGELFF; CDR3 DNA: TGTGCCAGCAGCTACTCCAACACCGGGGAGCTGTTTTTT
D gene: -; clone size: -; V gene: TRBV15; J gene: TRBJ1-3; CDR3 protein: CATSSATGNTGGNTIYF; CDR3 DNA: TGTGCCACCAGCAGTGCCACCGGGAACACGGGAGGAAACACCATATATTTT
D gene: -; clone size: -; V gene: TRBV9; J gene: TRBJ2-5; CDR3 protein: CASSVGSGVPETQYF; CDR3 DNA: TGTGCCAGCAGCGTAGGGTCGGGGGTTCCAGAGACCCAGTACTTC
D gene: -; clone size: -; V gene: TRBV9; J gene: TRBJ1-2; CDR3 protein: CASSGVQDTPNYGYTF; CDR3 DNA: TGTGCCAGCAGCGGCGTCCAAGACACTCCTAACTATGGCTACACCTTC
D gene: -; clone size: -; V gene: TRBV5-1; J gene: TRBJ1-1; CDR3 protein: CASGAGTMNTEAFF; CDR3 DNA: TGCGCCAGCGGGGCGGGAACCATGAACACTGAAGCTTTCTTT
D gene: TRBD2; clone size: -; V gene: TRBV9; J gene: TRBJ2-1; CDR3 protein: CASSSDGLAGGLGGQFF; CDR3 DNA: TGTGCCAGCAGCTCAGACGGACTAGCGGGCGGGCTGGGGGGGCAGTTCTTC
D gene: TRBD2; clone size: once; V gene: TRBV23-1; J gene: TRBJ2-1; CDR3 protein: CASSQSGGVSYNEQFF; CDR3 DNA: TGCGCCAGCAGTCAATCTGGGGGGGTCTCCTACAATGAGCAGTTCTTC
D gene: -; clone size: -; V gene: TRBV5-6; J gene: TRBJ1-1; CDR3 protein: CASSLAGGRNTEAFF; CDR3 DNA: TGTGCCAGCAGCTTGGCCGGGGGTAGGAACACTGAAGCTTTCTTT
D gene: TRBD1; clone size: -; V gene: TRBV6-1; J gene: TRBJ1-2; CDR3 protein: CASSGDRVYGYTF; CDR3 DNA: TGTGCCAGCAGCGGGGACAGGGTGTATGGCTACACCTTC
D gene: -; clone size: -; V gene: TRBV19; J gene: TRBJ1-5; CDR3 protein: CASSIVGTNNQPQHF; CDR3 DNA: TGTGCCAGTAGTATAGTCGGGACTAACAATCAGCCCCAGCATTTT
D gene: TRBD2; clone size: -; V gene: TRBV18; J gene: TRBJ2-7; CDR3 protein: CASSPLAGGSSYEQYF; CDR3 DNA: TGTGCCAGCTCACCCTTAGCGGGAGGGAGCTCCTACGAGCAGTACTTC
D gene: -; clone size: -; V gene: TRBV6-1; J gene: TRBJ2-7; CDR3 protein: CASSEAGGLSYEQYF; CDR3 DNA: TGTGCCAGCAGTGAAGCTGGCGGGTTATCCTACGAGCAGTACTTC
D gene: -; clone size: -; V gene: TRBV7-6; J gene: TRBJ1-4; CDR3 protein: CASSTPRQGGNEKLFF; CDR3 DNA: TGTGCCAGCAGCACACCCCGTCAGGGAGGGAATGAAAAACTGTTTTTT